Sequencing of this TCR beta chain was carried out in a study of cytomegalovirus exposure and HLA in healthy donors (dated by TCRdb to between 2016 and 2019). In the study overall: In an earlier analysis of 587 of the donors, about 270 Gb of sequence data and 90 million to 130 million unique TCR beta sequences from 150 million to 200 million T cells were reported. Both class I and class II loci were covered by HLA typing, at four-digit resolution. Among the roughly 400 genotyped donors, approximately 81% belonged to the genetic ancestry cluster associated with self-reported Caucasian donors. High-throughput TCR immunosequencing, statistical association of individual TCRs with disease status, and machine learning were combined to predict cytomegalovirus infection status. The aim of the study was to test whether cataloging public T cell receptors could identify signatures of past pathogen exposure. In a later analysis, previously published TCR beta repertoires from some 640 donors were re-analyzed and high-resolution HLA genotyping was added so that TCR occurrence patterns could be studied. Donor age, sex, ethnicity and CMV serostatus were collected together with the repertoire data. Typing coverage varied by locus: roughly 629-640 donors for A, B, C, DRB1 and DQB1; roughly 510 for DQA1; about 570 for DPA1; about 450 for DPB1. Genome-wide SNP genotypes for about three fifths of the 666 donors were used in a later genetic analysis, which treated that subset as a discovery cohort. A handful of DR-DQ haplotypes were handled as single units for association and clustering because linkage in the cohort was strong. The study used immunosequencing to profile the T cell repertoires of 670 or so subjects and linked those repertoires to cytomegalovirus serostatus. On average, roughly 250,000 unique TCR beta nucleotide sequences were sequenced per donor among several hundred genotyped donors of the cohort, with about 17% of those sequences being non-productive. Every repertoire in the discovery cohort had been generated on one and the same sequencing platform. An early release covering about 600 HLA-typed donors comprised roughly 300 gigabases of sequencing data and tens of millions of unique TCR sequences. In the later analysis, no new phenotypic data were used to find candidate immune exposures; instead, reliance was placed on TCR beta sequences and their occurrence across donors. An earlier analysis of 587 of the donors applied high-throughput TCR beta sequencing to assess whether each TCR beta V gene segment acted as functional or pseudogenic. In addition to the first cohort of approximately 670 subjects, a separate validation cohort of some 120 different subjects was used. The investigation overall reported the following: In the study, approximately 160 TCR beta chains were listed as associated with cytomegalovirus. Correlated functional status among segregating V segments might reflect linkage disequilibrium, but an unknown experimental factor could not be ruled out. Most CMV-associated TCR beta chains appeared to be HLA-restricted in a later analysis, and the HLA associations seemed to be driven largely by CMV exposure. The authors suggested that the approach could potentially be extended to other disease states and immunological phenotypes. The sequencing pipeline was judged likely to have produced a cluster of highly shared sequence variants as a technical artifact. In a later analysis, HLA-associated TCR beta chains showed more clonal expansion and lower generation probabilities than non-associated chains that were equally common. In a later analysis, TCR association rates were found to vary across HLA loci, with the most associated TCRs seen for DRB1 alleles and the fewest for HLA-C alleles. Only TCR beta chains were sequenced in this cohort, and the absence of alpha or paired-chain data limited detectable features. A further reported finding was that TCR beta sequences accurately predicted the HLA-A and HLA-B alleles for most subjects in the first cohort. Specific HLA alleles were associated with over 15,000 TCR beta sequences at a false discovery rate of 0.05 in a later analysis. Because HLA typing was missing for some donors at each locus, association tests included only the typed subset. An earlier analysis of 450 to 750 of the donors showed that most TCR beta V segments appeared in productive rearrangements either about 90% or about 30% of the time, which broadly matched IMGT annotations. Because counts were too low, 15 to 20 rarely observed V segments, including chromosome 9 orphons, were excluded from the earlier analysis of some 590 of the donors. Some IMGT-functional V segments, including TRBV6-2 and TRBV6-3, could not be distinguished by the 87-base-pair reads and were therefore excluded. The only immune exposure information available for the cohort was CMV serostatus. V-gene and J-gene trimming of TCR beta chains was associated with a missense DCLRE1C variant in a later genetic analysis, and the association was replicated in an independent cohort. According to a later analysis, parvovirus B19, influenza, CMV and Epstein-Barr virus appeared linked to several top co-occurrence clusters. Across donors, most TCR sequences were observed very rarely, whereas some public TCRs were present in many individuals. According to a later genetic analysis, donors in an Asian-associated ancestry cluster had fewer N-insertions in productive TCRs than the approximately 610-donor mean. The classifier was reported to diagnose cytomegalovirus status with high specificity and sensitivity in both the original cohort and the validation cohort. In vitro tests confirmed that a few of the cytomegalovirus-associated TCR beta chains recognize cytomegalovirus antigens. Presence/absence analyses assumed roughly uniform sequencing depth across donors, an assumption that may not hold. When HLA alleles, especially DR and DQ, strongly co-occurred, TCR associations were difficult to assign to individual alleles.

The germline ends are 18 bases apart after V is trimmed by 4 bases and J by 3 bases. Its CDR3 holds 16 amino acids, cysteine through phenylalanine. The sequence is cut down to CDR3 DNA, 48 bases in frame from base 1. Via the germline V gene (reference sequence), CDR1 is SEHNR and CDR2 FQNEAQ. The library was prepared using the immunoSEQ multiplex PCR assay. A mixture of 60 forward primers for TCR Vbeta segments and 13 reverse primers for TCR Jbeta segments was used in the multiplex PCR. A multiplex PCR assay on genomic DNA amplified the CDR3 region of rearranged TCR beta genes. The Illumina HiSeq System was used to sequence the amplified TCR beta libraries as 87-base-pair reads. The authors processed their data as follows. Across the 500 to 700 repertoires, a later analysis counted tens of millions of unique TCR beta chains, approximately 10 million of which were shared by at least two donors. Raw reads were error-corrected and collapsed into unique sequences with a nearest-neighbor algorithm that merged closely related sequences to remove PCR and sequencing errors. V, D and J gene segments were assigned by aligning CDR3 sequences to IMGT reference sequences. Each retained sequence needed at least a six-nucleotide match to both a V gene segment and a J gene segment. Rearrangements were called productive when the CDR3 lacked stop codons and stayed in frame with V and J; all others were non-productive. CDR3 was defined according to IMGT convention as the region running from the second conserved V-encoded cysteine to the conserved J-encoded phenylalanine. The earlier analysis of 550 to 650 of the donors excluded any sequence lacking an unambiguous match to a single V gene segment. In an earlier analysis of about 590 of the donors, a V segment was called functional when productive rearrangements were above 56.7%, and segregating when the standard deviation between donors exceeded 5%. A statistical classification framework was built for diagnosing cytomegalovirus status from the catalog of TCR beta chain sequences. A later analysis assigned V and J genes by comparing TCR nucleotide sequences with IMGT/GENE-DB human TR gene sequences. In a later analysis, CDR3 sequences and most-parsimonious VDJ recombination scenarios were assigned using the TCRdist pipeline. In a later analysis, each TCR beta chain was defined by its CDR3 amino acid sequence together with its V-gene family, and reads without a unique V-gene family were excluded. A later analysis removed 500 to 650 highly shared, low-generation-probability nucleotide sequences to deal with suspected cross-contamination and a sequencing artifact. In a later analysis, a clonal expansion index for each public chain was calculated from normalized within-repertoire ranks of inferred template counts. Generation probabilities in a later analysis came from a VDJ recombination model fitted to out-of-frame rearrangements, and those results were checked against IGoR. Hypergeometric tests were used in a later analysis to score TCR-TCR, TCR-HLA and TCR-CMV co-occurrence, with a repertoire-size bias correction applied to the TCR pairs. In a later analysis, false discovery rates were estimated by permuting HLA or CMV assignments 20 times. A later analysis grouped co-occurring TCRs with DBSCAN, adding TCRdist sequence similarity when clustering within HLA-allele-positive subsets. Co-occurrence clustering excluded repertoires with fewer than 30,000 or more than 120,000 public chains, plus five with anomalous nucleotide sharing. The source is immuneACCESS, and TCRdb retained only in-frame sequences with V and J called. Part of the clones is not carried over; for the studies checked, unresolved V genes explain less than half of this, and the remainder is unexplained. The V and J calls and the clone size are those of that table, but D and trimming were determined from the DNA. The sample table contains approximately 150,000 clones; only one count was recorded for more than 70% of them. The top ten clones comprise about 3.1% of the sample.

On this clone: What antigen it recognizes has not been identified. Per-nucleotide qualities are absent, and no much larger clonotype sits a single base away.

The cohort was made up of roughly 670 healthy bone marrow donors. At the time of sampling, every cohort member was nominally healthy, though immune exposures that went unrecorded were likely present. The donor was CMV seronegative and was included in the group of several hundred seronegative cohort members. Each donor provided a peripheral blood sample, and peripheral blood mononuclear cells were used for TCR beta sequencing. The Qiagen DNeasy Blood Extraction Kit was used to extract genomic DNA from the blood cell samples. Material: PBMCs. The V and J genes are TRBV7-9 and TRBJ1-1; possibly the D gene is TRBD1, per 5 matching bases. The TCR comes from a male donor in good health and CMV-seronegative. The DNA is as follows: TGTGCCAGCAGCTGGGGGAGGACGGACTCGGACACTGAAGCTTTCTTT. This codes for CASSWGRTDSDTEAFF. Where the CDR3 stops, the reference TRBV7-9 and TRBJ1-1 genes take over; the full variable domain is DTGVSQNPRHKITKRGQNVTFRCDPISEHNRLYWYRQTLGQGPEFLTYFQNEAQLEKSRLLSDRFSAERPKGSFSTLEIQRTEQGDSAMYLCASSWGRTDSDTEAFFGQGTRLTVV.